This TCR beta chain was retrieved from a study of T cell responses to AZD1222 COVID-19 vaccine. The assay was immunoSEQ multiplex PCR, and TCRdb's table has in-frame clones only and misses some. The sample yields 75,000 to 90,000 clones, 70% to 90% seen once. CDR3 length: 16 amino acids. CDR1 and CDR2 from the germline V gene are ENHRY and SYGVKD. The junction had 11 bases not matched to a gene; V was cut back by 4 bases and J by 3 bases. Note on this clone: Its antigen is undetermined.

Study-wide points: Nearly half of spike-specific TCRs reportedly target unmutated variant regions. Only 5 or 6 people who got AZD1222 tested seropositive at baseline. Increases in Spike-specific TCR breadth and depth were seen after two AZD1222 doses. Regions 160-218 and 743-854 dominated among vaccine-associated CD4 TCRs spanning spike.

The rearrangement joins TRBV10-3 to TRBJ2-7; 8 bases match TRBD1. This sequence originates from an adult in good health. Sequencing used peripheral blood, obtained on day 0 of AZD1222 vaccination. The DNA of the CDR3 is TGTGCCATCAGTGGTAGACAGGGGATAGGGGGCTACGAGCAGTACTTC. Amino acids: CAISGRQGIGGYEQYF.